This T cell receptor (beta chain) was recorded in a study of blood T cell repertoires in COVID-19 (TCRdb year 2020). Background for the entire study: Samples covering the acute and convalescent phases of COVID-19 were provided by collaborators in the United States, Italy and Spain. The prospective study material was composed of cDNA or gDNA derived from T cells, B-cell-depleted T cells, or PBMCs. Subjects who had been exposed to COVID-19, were actively infected with it, or had recovered from it provided the deeply sampled blood TCRbeta repertoires that made up the dataset. The repertoires were made available in a free public database intended to serve as a resource for research on the immune response to SARS-CoV-2. Samples came from the ongoing ImmuneRACE study (first 160 participants) plus 1,254 subjects from 6 global collaborators. The sample metadata nearly always contained a de-identified subject ID, COVID-19 status, age in years and sex. Where available, HLA class I and class II types were taken from metadata supplied by the sample provider and were not determined by assay-based typing. Beyond this particular receptor, the publication reports: Clinical and demographic metadata were provided uncurated, with the amount varying by source and participant.

Remarks on this clone: No cognate antigen has been identified for it. The sample holds no much larger clone one base away, and base qualities are not on file.

In Seattle, one collaborating source enrolled patients while the infection was active and tracked those patients longitudinally over the course of disease. Collaborating institutions collected whole blood in K2EDTA tubes following their own protocols. For TCRbeta analysis, collaborator samples were shipped as frozen whole blood, as isolated PBMCs, or as DNA extracted from either sample type. The immunoSEQ Assay, a bias-controlled multiplex PCR, was used to amplify TCRbeta CDR3 regions from genomic DNA. On the study's bioinformatics: The number of nucleated cells in each sample was estimated from the amplification of reference gene primers within the assay. To quantify the absolute abundance of each unique TCRbeta CDR3 rearrangement, sequence reads were collapsed and filtered. Productive Simpson clonality was computed per sample as the square root of Simpson's diversity index over productive rearrangements. Held by TCRdb, this immuneACCESS table contains in-frame sequences only and omits some clones. Under half of the omission traces to an unresolved V gene where checked; the cause of the rest is unknown. The DNA was the basis for D and trimming; V, J and clone size are from that table. The sample table holds almost 350,000 clones, of which over 85% were seen once. 3% to 4% of the sample lies in the top ten.

Sequencing was performed on peripheral blood. The source is a woman aged 60 to 75 with COVID-19, enrolled during active disease.

The nucleotide sequence is TGTGCCAGCAGTGAAGTTGTGTCGCCAGCTGAAGCTTTCTTT. Translated, it gives CASSEVVSPAEAFF. The chain links TRBV6-1 with TRBJ1-1; the D gene cannot be resolved reliably. There are 14 amino acids in the CDR3, from cysteine to phenylalanine inclusive. The retained sequence is limited to the CDR3, 42 bases, with the frame set at the first base. V is shortened by 1 base, J by 6 bases, and the region joining them spans 12 bases. The germline V gene gives CDR1 as MNHNS and CDR2 as SASEGT.